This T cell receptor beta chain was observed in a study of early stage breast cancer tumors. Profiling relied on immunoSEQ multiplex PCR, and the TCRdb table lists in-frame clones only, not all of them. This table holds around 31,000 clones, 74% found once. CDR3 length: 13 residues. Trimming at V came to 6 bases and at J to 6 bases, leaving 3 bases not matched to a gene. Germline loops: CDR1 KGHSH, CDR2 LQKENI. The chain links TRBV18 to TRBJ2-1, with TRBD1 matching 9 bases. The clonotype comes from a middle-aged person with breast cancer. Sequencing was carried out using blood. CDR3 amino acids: CASSGQGGNEQFF. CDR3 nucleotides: TGTGCCAGCTCGGGACAGGGTGGCAATGAGCAGTTCTTC.